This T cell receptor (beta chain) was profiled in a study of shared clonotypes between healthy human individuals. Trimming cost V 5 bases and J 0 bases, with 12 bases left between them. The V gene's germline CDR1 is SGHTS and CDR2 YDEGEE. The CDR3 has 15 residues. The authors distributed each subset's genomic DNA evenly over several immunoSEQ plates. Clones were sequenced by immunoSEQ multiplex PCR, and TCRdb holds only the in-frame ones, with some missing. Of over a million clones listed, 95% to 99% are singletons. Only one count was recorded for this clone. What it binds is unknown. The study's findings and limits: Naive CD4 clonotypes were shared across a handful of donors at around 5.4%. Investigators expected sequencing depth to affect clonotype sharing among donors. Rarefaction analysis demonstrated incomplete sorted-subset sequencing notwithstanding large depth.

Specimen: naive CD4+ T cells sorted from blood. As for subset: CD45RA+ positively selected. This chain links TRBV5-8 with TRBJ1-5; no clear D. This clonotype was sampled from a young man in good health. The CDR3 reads CASRVGIYSNQPQHF. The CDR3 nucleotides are TGTGCCAGCAGAGTAGGGATCTATAGCAATCAGCCCCAGCATTTT.